This is a list of T cell receptor beta chains from one sample in a study of cytomegalovirus exposure and HLA in healthy donors. Only in-frame clones appear in the TCRdb table, and some are missing; sequencing was by immunoSEQ multiplex PCR. The data hold about 88,000 clones, with around 89% observed a single time. The sample consisted of PBMCs. These receptors were obtained from a man aged 18 to 30 in good health and CMV-seronegative. CDR3s include the opening cysteine and the closing phenylalanine or tryptophan. A D gene is named only where the DNA matches it firmly. Clone size is stated in some rows and not others, as once, few, many or a class when expanded.

V,length,size,D,CDR3
TRBV6-6,14,NA,TRBD2,CASSYSSGMDEQFF
TRBV18,14,NA,TRBD1,CASSRRTGRETQYF
TRBV6-5,15,NA,TRBD1,CASRNPGTGGYEQYF
TRBV5-5,15,NA,NA,CASSLTGYSNQPQHF
TRBV4-1,18,NA,NA,CASSQNFLTGGLGNTIYF
TRBV28,13,NA,NA,CASGQIPGYGYTF
TRBV28,17,NA,TRBD1,CASSLPLYRGLGQPQHF
TRBV11-2,14,NA,TRBD1,CASSRDRVNTEAFF
TRBV9,20,NA,TRBD2,CASSLSLGLAGVGDTGELFF
TRBV7-2,14,once,NA,CASSSPWPSTEAFF